The present TCR beta chain was sequenced within a study of shared clonotypes between healthy human individuals. V was pared by 3 bases and J by 11 bases, with 13 bases between. This CDR3 contains 12 residues. CDR1 is MDHEN and CDR2 is SYDVKM in the germline V gene. How the authors handled the data: ImmunoSEQ sequences covered only the junction and lacked quality scores; filtering therefore differed. Measured with immunoSEQ multiplex PCR; TCRdb has only the in-frame clones, and not every one. D and trimming were read from the DNA, whereas the V and J calls and clone size are those reported in that table. Found here are around 500,000 clones, 70% to 80% of them singletons; the top ten hold less than 15%. Donors, without exception, were Caucasian adults residing in Nashville, Tennessee. Turning to this clone: This probably arose from a read error, given a far larger clone one base away.

V usage is TRBV28 and J usage is TRBJ2-5; D unresolved. Sequenced sample: PBMCs. The TCR sequence derives from a woman in her thirties or forties in good health. Some clones in this sample may be carry-over from other donors' samples. The CDR3 here is CASSFRRYKQYF. The CDR3 DNA reads TGTGCCAGCAGTTTTCGTCGCTACAAGCAGTACTTC.